This T cell receptor (beta chain) was sequenced in a study of radiotherapy plus CTLA-4 blockade in lung cancer. Across the study: Under 20% of enrolled patients responded objectively, and over 30% had disease control. Study results and limitations: Reports state that early shifts in blood T cell clones, with interferon-beta, best predicted response. There was expansion of tumor-derived TCR clones in blood after radiotherapy plus ipilimumab.

V lost 3 bases and J lost 1, with 18 bases in between. The germline V gene has CDR1 KGHSH and CDR2 LQKENI. The CDR3 extends over 17 amino acids. Clones were read by immunoSEQ multiplex PCR, and TCRdb kept only the in-frame ones, dropping some. The top ten hold 9.5% to 10% of the sample, which has around 40,000 clones, approximately 70% seen once. Comment on this clone: The antigen remains undetermined.

The study treated chemo-refractory metastatic non-small-cell lung cancer patients with focal radiation plus ipilimumab CTLA-4 blockade. This TCR derives from a human donor with non-small cell lung cancer who had stable disease on radiotherapy plus ipilimumab. The chain combines TRBV18 with TRBJ2-5, with D possibly matching TRBD1 (5 bases). Source: peripheral blood, taken from a patient treated with radiotherapy plus ipilimumab. CDR3 loop: CASSPSSGNRFQETQYF. The CDR3 nucleotides read TGTGCCAGCTCACCGAGTTCAGGGAATCGATTCCAAGAGACCCAGTACTTC.